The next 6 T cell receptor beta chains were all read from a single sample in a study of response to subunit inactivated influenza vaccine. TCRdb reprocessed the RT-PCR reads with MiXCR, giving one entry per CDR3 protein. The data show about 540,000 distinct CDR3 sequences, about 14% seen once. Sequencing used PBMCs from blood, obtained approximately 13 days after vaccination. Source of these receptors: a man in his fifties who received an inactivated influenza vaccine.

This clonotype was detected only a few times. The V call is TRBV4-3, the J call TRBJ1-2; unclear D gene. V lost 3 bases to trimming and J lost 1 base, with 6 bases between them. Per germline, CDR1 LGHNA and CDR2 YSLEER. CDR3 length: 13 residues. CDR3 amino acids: CASSHRDNYGYTF. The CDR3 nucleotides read TGCGCCAGCAGCCACCGGGATAACTATGGCTACACCTTC.

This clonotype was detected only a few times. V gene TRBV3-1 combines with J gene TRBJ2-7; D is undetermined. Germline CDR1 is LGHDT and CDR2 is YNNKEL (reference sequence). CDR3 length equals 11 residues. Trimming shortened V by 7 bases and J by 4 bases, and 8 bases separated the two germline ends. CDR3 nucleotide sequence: TGTGCCAGCAAGCCCTCATACGAGCAGTACTTC. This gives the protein CASKPSYEQYF.

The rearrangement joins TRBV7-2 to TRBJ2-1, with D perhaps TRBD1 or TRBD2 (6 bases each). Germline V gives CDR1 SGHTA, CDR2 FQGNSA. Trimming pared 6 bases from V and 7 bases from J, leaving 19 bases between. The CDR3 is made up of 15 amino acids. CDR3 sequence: CASRGVGGLGNEQFF. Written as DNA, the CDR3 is TGTGCCAGCAGAGGAGTGGGGGGCCTTGGGAATGAGCAGTTCTTC.

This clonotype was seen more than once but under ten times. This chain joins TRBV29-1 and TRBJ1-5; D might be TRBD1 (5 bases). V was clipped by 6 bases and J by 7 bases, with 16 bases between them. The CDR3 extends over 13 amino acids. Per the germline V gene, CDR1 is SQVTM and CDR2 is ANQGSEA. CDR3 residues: CSVGRGTGQPQHF. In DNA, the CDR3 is TGCAGCGTGGGGAGAGGGACGGGCCAGCCCCAGCATTTT.

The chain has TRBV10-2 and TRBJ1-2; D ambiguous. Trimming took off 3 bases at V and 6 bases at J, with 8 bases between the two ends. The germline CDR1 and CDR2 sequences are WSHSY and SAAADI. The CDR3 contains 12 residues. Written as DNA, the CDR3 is TGCGCCAGCAGTGACTGGGGAAATGGCTACACCTTC. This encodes CASSDWGNGYTF.

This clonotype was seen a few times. The CDR3 DNA sequence: TGCGCCAGCAGCCAACAACCCGGAGGGGTTGAAGCTTTCTTT. Its translation: CASSQQPGGVEAFF. The chain joins TRBV4-3 to TRBJ1-1, with a possible D match to TRBD1 (5 bases). The V and J ends lost 2 bases and 7 bases respectively, with 14 bases between them. The CDR3 is 14 residues long. Germline lookup yields CDR1 LGHNA and CDR2 YSLEER.